This TCR beta chain was sequenced during a study of early T cells in non-severe SARS-CoV-2 infection. Overall study findings and caveats: Using VDJdb, the matching emphasized anti-spike CD8 responses while missing private and CD4 specificities.

This clonotype has more than one count but fewer than ten. Its target is not known. The germline V gene has CDR1 MNHEY and CDR2 SMNVEV (reference sequence). With 8 bases clipped from V and 8 bases from J, the junction kept 9 bases outside the gene matches. This CDR3 has 14 amino acids. Separate cDNA molecules each had unique molecular identifiers attached to them. TCRdb re-called the 5' RACE reads through MiXCR, storing one row per CDR3 protein. The sample shows 80,000 or so distinct CDR3 sequences, around 15% of them seen only once. The sample comprised whole blood. This TCR came from an adult who was a healthcare worker with PCR-confirmed SARS-CoV-2 infection or an uninfected control (not recorded which). The chain carries TRBV27 and TRBJ2-1, with 10 positions matching TRBD2. The CDR3 coding sequence is TGTGCCAGCCAGGAAGCGGGGGGGTGGGATGAGCAGTTCTTC. It specifies CASQEAGGWDEQFF.